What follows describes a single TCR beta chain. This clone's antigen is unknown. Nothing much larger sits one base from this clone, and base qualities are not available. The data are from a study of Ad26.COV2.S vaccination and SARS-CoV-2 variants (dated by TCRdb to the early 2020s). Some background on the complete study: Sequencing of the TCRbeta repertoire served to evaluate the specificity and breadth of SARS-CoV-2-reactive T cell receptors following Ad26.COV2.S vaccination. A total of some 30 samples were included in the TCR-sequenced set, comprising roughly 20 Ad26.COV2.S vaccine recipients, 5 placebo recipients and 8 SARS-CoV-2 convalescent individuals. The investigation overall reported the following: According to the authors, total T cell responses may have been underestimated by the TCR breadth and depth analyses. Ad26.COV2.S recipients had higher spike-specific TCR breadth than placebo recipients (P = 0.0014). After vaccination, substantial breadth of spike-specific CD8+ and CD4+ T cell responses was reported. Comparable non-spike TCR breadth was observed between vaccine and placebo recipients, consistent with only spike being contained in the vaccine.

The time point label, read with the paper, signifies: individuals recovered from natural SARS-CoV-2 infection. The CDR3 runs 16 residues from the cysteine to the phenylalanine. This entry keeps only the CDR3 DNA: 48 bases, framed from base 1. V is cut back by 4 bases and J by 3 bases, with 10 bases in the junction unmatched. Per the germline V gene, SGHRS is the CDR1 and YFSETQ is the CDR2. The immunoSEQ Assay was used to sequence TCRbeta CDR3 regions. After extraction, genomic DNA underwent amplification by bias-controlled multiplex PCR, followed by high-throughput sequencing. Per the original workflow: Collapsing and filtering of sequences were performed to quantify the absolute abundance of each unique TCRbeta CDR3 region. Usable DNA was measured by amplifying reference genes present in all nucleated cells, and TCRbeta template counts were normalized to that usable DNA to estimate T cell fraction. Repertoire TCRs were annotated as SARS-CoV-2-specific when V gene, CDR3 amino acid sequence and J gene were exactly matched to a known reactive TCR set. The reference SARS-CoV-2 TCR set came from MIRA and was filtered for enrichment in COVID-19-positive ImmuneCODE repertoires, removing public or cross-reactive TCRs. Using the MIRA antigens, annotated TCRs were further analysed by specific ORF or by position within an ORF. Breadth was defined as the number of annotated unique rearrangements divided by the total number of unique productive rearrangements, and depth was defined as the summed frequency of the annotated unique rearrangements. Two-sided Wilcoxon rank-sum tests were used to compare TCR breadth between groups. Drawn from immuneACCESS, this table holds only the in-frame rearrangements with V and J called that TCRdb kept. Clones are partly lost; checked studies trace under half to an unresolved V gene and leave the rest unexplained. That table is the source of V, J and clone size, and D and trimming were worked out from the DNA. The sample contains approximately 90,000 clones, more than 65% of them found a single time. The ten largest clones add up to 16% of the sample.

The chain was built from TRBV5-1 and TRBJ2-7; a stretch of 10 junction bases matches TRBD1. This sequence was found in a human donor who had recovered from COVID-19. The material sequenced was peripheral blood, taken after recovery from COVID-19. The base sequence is TGCGCCAGCAGCCCGACAGGGGGCTACGGAGACTACGAGCAGTACTTC. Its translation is CASSPTGGYGDYEQYF.